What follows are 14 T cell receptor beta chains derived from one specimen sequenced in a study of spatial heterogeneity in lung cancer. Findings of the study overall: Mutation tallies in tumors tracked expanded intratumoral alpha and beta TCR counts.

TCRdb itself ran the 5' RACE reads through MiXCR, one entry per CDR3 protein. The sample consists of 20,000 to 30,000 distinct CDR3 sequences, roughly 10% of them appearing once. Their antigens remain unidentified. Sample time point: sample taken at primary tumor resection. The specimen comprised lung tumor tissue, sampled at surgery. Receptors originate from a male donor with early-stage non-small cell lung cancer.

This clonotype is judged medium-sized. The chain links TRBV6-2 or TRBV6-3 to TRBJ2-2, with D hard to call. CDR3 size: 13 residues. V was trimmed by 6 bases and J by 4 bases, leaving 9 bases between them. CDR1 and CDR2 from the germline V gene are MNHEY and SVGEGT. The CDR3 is CASSGGVTGELFF. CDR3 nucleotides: TGTGCCAGCAGCGGCGGTGTCACCGGGGAGCTGTTTTTT.

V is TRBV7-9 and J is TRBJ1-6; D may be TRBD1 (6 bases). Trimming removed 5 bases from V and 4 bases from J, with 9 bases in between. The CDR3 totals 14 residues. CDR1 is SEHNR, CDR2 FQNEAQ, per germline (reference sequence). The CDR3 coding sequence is TGTGCCAGCAGCCGGGACACATATAATTCACCCCTCCACTTT. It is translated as CASSRDTYNSPLHF.

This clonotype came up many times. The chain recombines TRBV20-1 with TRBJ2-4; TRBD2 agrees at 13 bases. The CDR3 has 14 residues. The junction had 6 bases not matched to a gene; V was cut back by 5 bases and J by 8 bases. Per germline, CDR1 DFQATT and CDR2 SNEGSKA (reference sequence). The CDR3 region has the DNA TGCAGTGCTGCACTAGCGGGAGGGAGGCACATTCAGTACTTC. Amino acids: CSAALAGGRHIQYF.

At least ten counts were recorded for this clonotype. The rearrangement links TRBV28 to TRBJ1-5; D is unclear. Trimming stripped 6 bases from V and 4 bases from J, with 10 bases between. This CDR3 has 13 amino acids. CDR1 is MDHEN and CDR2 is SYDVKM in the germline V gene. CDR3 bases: TGTGCCAGCAGATCCGCCCTAAATCAGCCCCAGCATTTT. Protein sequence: CASRSALNQPQHF.

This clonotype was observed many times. The CDR3 DNA sequence: TGTGCCAGCAGAGGGACAGGGACCTATGGCTACACCTTC. This gives the protein CASRGTGTYGYTF. The chain carries TRBV27 and TRBJ1-2; 9 bases line up with TRBD1. Germline assignment: CDR1 MNHEY and CDR2 SMNVEV (reference sequence). V lost 6 bases, J lost 4 bases, and 3 bases stayed unmatched. The CDR3 loop spans 13 amino acids.

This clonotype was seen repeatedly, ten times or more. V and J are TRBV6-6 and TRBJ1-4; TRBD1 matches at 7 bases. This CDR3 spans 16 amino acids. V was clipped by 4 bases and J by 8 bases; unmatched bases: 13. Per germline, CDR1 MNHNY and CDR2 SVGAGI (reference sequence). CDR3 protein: CASSSALTGMGEKLFF. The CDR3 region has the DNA TGTGCCAGCAGTTCCGCGCTGACAGGGATGGGCGAAAAACTGTTTTTT.

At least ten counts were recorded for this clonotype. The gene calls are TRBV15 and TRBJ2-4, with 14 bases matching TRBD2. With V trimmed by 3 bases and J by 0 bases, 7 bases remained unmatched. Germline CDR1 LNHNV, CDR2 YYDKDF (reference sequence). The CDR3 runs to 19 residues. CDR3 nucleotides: TGTGCCACCAGCAGTGGGACTAGCGGGGGCAGAATAGCCAAAAACATTCAGTACTTC. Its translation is CATSSGTSGGRIAKNIQYF.

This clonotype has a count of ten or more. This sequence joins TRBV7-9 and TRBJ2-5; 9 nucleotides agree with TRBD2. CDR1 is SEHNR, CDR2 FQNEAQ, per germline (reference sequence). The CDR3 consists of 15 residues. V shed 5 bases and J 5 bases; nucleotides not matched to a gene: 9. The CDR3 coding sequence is TGTGCCAGCAGCCCTGATAGCGGGGGTAGGGAGACCCAGTACTTC. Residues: CASSPDSGGRETQYF.

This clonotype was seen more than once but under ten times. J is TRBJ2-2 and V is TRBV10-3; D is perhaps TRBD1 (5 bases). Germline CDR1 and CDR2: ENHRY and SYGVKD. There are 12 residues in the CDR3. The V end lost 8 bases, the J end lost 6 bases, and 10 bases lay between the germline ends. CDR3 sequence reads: CAIGAGSGELFF. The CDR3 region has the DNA TGTGCCATCGGGGCAGGGTCCGGGGAGCTGTTTTTT.

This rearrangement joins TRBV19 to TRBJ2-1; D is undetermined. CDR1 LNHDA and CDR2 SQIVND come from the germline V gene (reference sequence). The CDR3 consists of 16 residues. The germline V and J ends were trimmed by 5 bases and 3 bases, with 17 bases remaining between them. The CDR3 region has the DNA TGTGCCAGTAGTTCACTGATGCCGCACTACTACAATGAGCAGTTCTTC. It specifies CASSSLMPHYYNEQFF.

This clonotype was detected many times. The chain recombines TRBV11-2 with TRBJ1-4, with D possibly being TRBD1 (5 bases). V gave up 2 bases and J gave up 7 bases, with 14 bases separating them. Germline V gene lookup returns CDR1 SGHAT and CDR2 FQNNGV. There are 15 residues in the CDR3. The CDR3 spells CASSLWEVGGEKLFF. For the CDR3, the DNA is TGTGCCAGCAGCTTATGGGAGGTCGGGGGTGAAAAACTGTTTTTT.

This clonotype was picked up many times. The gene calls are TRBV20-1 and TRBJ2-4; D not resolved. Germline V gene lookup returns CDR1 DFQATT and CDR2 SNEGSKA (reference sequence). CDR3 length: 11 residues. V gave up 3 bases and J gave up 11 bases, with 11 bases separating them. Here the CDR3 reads CSASRVTVQYF. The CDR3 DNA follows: TGCAGTGCTAGTCGGGTCACCGTTCAGTACTTC.

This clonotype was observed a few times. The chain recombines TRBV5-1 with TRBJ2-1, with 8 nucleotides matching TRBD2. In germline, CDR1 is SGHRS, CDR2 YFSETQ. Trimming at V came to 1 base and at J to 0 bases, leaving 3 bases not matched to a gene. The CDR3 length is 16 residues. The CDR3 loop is CASSLPSGGSYNEQFF. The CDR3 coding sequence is TGCGCCAGCAGCTTGCCCAGCGGGGGCTCCTACAATGAGCAGTTCTTC.

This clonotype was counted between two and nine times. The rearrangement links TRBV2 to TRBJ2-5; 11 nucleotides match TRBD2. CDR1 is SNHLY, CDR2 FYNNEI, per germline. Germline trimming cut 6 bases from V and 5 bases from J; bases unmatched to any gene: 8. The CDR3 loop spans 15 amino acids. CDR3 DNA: TGTGCCAGCAGGCGCACTAGCGGGGGAACGGAGACCCAGTACTTC. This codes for CASRRTSGGTETQYF.